This TCR beta chain was recorded in a study of blood T cell repertoires in COVID-19. Overall study: The United States, Italy and Spain supplied acute and convalescent COVID-19 samples.

Original processing notes: Amplified reference gene primers provided the basis for estimating nucleated cell counts. Only in-frame clones appear in the TCRdb table, and some are missing; sequencing was by immunoSEQ multiplex PCR. V and J calls and clone size are copied from that table; D and trimming were computed from the DNA. The sample contains 100,000 to 110,000 clones, 70% to 80% of which appear only once. V was shortened by 4 bases and J by 3 bases, with 12 bases between the two germline ends. The CDR3 is 14 amino acids. CDR1 is LGHDT, CDR2 YNNKEL, per germline (reference sequence). Sequenced input: peripheral blood. This chain joins TRBV3-1 (or the pseudogene TRBV3-2) and TRBJ1-1; tentative D call: TRBD1 (5 bases). The TCR originated in a man between 65 and 85 years old with active or convalescent COVID-19. The CDR3: CASSPNTGYTEAFF. CDR3 bases: TGTGCCAGCAGCCCGAATACAGGATACACTGAAGCTTTCTTT.